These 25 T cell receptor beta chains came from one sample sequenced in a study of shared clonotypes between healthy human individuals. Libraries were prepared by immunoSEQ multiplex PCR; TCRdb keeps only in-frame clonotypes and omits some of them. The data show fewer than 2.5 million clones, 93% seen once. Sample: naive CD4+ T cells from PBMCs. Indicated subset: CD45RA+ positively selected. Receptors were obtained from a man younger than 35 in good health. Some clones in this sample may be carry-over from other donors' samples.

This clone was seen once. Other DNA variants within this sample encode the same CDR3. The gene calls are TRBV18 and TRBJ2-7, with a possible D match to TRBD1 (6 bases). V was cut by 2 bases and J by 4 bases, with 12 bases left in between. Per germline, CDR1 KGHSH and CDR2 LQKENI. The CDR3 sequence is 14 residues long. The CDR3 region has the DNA TGTGCCAGCTCACCAGGCAGGGGTGGATACGAGCAGTACTTC. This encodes CASSPGRGGYEQYF.

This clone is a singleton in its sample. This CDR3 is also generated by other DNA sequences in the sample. The CDR3 loop reads CASSSGNTIYF. Written as DNA, the CDR3 is TGTGCCAGCAGCTCCGGGAACACCATATATTTT. V and J are TRBV11-2 and TRBJ1-3; D gene uncertain. This CDR3 has 11 residues. The germline V gene encodes CDR1 SGHAT and CDR2 FQNNGV. Trimming removed 4 bases at V and 7 bases at J, with 5 bases between.

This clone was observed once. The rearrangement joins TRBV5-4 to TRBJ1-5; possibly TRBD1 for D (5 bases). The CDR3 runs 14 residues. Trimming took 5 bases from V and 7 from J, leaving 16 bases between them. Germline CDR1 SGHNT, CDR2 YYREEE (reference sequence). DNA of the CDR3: TGTGCCAGCAGTGCCGCGGGGGGGAACCAGCCCCAGCATTTT. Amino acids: CASSAAGGNQPQHF. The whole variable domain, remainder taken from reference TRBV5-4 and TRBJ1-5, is ETGVTQSPTHLIKTRGQQVTLRCSSQSGHNTVSWYQQALGQGPQFIFQYYREEENGRGNFPPRFSGLQFPNYSSELNVNALELDDSALYLCASSAAGGNQPQHFGDGTRLSIL.

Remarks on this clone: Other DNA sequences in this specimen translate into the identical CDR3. This CDR3 is CASSLTGGPQHF. CDR3 coding DNA: TGTGCCAGCAGCCTAACCGGGGGGCCCCAGCATTTT. V usage is TRBV7-2 and J usage is TRBJ1-5; a possible D gene is TRBD1 (5 bases). The CDR3 runs to 12 residues. Germline CDR1 SGHTA, CDR2 FQGNSA. V shed 5 bases and J shed 9 bases, with 11 bases lying between them.

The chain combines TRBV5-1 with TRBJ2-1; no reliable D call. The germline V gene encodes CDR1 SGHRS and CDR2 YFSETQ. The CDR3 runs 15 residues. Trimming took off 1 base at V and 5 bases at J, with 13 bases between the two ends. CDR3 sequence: CASSLNPGRDNEQFF. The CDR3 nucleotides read TGCGCCAGCAGCTTGAACCCGGGTCGTGACAATGAGCAGTTCTTC.

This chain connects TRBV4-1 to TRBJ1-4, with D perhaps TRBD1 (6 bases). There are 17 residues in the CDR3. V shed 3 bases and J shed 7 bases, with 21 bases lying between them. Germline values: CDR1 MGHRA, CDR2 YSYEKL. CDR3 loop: CASSHSLGGRVPEKLFF. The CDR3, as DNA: TGCGCCAGCAGCCATAGTCTCGGGGGCAGGGTGCCTGAAAAACTGTTTTTT.

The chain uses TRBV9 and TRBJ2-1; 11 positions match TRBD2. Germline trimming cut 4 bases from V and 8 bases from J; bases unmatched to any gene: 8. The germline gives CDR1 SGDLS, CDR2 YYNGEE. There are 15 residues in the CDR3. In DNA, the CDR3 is TGTGCCAGCAGCCCCTGGACTAGCGGGTACGATGAGCAGTTCTTC. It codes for CASSPWTSGYDEQFF.

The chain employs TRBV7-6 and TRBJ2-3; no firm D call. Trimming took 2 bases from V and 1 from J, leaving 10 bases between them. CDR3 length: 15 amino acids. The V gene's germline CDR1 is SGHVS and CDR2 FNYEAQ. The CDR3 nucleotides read TGTGCCAGCAGCTTAAGGTACAGTCGCACAGATACGCAGTATTTT. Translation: CASSLRYSRTDTQYF.

CDR3 sequence: CASSGQGLYNEQFF. CDR3 DNA: TGTGCCAGCAGTGGACAGGGTTTATACAATGAGCAGTTCTTC. The chain recombines TRBV7-2 with TRBJ2-1, with 8 bases matching TRBD1. There are 14 residues in the CDR3. The ends lost 6 bases at V and 4 bases at J; junction bases unmatched: 5. Germline CDR1 SGHTA, CDR2 FQGNSA. The complete variable domain, with remaining parts taken from reference TRBV7-2 and TRBJ2-1, reads GAGVSQSPSNKVTEKGKDVELRCDPISGHTALYWYRQSLGQGLEFLIYFQGNSAPDKSGLPSDRFSAERTGGSVSTLTIQRTQQEDSAVYLCASSGQGLYNEQFFGPGTRLTVL.

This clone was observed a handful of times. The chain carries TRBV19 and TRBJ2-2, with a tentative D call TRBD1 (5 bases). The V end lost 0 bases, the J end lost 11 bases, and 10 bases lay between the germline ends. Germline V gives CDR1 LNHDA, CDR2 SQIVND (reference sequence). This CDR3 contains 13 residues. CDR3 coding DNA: TGTGCCAGTAGTATAGATGGGGCCACAGAGCTGTTTTTT. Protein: CASSIDGATELFF.

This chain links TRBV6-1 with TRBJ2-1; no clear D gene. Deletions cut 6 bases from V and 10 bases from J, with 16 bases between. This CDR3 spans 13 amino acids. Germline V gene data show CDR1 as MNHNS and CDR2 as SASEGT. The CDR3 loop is CASRELSVGEQFF. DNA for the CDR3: TGTGCCAGCAGGGAGCTGTCGGTCGGGGAGCAGTTCTTC.

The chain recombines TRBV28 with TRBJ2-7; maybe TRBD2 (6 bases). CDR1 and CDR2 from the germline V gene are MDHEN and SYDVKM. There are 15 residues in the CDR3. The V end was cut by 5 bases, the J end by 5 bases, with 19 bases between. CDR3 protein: CASSQMGLQRHEQYF. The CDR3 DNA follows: TGTGCCAGCAGTCAAATGGGACTTCAGAGGCACGAGCAGTACTTC.

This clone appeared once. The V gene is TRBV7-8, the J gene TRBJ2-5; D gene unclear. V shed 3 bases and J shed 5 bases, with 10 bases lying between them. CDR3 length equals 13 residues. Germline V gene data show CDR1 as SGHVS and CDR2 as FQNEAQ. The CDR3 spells CASSFGLRETQYF. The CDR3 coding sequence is TGTGCCAGCAGCTTTGGGTTAAGGGAGACCCAGTACTTC.

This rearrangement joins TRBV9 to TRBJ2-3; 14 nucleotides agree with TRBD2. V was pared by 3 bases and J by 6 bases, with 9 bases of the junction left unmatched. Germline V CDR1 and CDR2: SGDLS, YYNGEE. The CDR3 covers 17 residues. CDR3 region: CASSAGLAGVVVDTQYF. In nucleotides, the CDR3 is TGTGCCAGCAGCGCGGGACTAGCGGGAGTGGTTGTGGATACGCAGTATTTT.

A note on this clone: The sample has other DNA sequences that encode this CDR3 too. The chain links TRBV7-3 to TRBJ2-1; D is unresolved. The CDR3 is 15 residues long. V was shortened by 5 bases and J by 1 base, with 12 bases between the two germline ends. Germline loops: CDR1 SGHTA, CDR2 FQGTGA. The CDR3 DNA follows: TGTGCCAGCAGCCCAGCTGCGGCTTCCTACAATGAGCAGTTCTTC. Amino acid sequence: CASSPAAASYNEQFF.

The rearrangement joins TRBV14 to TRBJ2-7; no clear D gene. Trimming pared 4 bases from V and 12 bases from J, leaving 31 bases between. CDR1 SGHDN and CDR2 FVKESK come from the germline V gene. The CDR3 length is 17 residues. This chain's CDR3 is CASSRGVSRVRQPWLYF. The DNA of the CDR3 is TGTGCCAGCAGCCGAGGAGTAAGCCGGGTGCGTCAACCATGGTTGTACTTC.

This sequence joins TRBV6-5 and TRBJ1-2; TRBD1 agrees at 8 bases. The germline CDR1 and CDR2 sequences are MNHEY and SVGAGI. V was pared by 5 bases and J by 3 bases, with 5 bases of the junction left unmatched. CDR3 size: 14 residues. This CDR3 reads CASSPGQGDYGYTF. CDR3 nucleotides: TGTGCCAGCAGTCCCGGACAGGGCGACTATGGCTACACCTTC.

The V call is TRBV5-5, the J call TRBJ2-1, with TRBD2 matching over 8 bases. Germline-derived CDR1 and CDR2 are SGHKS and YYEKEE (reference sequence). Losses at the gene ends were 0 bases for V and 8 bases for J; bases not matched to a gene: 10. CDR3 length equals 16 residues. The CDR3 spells CASSLARLAGMDEQFF. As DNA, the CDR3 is TGTGCCAGCAGCTTGGCCCGTCTAGCGGGTATGGATGAGCAGTTCTTC. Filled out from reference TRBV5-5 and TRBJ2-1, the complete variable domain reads DAGVTQSPTHLIKTRGQQVTLRCSPISGHKSVSWYQQVLGQGPQFIFQYYEKEERGRGNFPDRFSARQFPNYSSELNVNALLLGDSALYLCASSLARLAGMDEQFFGPGTRLTVL.

This chain's CDR3 is CASSSLKEQYF. The CDR3 DNA reads TGTGCCAGCAGTTCGCTCAAGGAGCAGTACTTC. The chain combines TRBV28 with TRBJ2-7; unclear D gene. The CDR3 contains 11 residues. Looked up from germline, CDR1 is MDHEN and CDR2 is SYDVKM. Trimming stripped 4 bases from V and 7 bases from J, with 8 bases between.

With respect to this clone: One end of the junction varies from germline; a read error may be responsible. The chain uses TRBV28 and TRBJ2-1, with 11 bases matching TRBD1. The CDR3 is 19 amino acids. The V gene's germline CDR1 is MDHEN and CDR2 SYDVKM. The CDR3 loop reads CASSPVPGQGGLAYNEQFF. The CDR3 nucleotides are TGTGCCAGCAGTCCAGTCCCGGGACAGGGGGGACTCGCCTACAATGAGCAATTCTTC.

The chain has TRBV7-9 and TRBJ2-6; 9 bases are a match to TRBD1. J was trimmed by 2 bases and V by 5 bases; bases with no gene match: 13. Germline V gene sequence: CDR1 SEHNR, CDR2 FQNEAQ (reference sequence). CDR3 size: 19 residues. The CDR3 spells CASSQSTGTGITGANVLTF. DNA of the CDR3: TGTGCCAGCAGCCAAAGCACCGGGACAGGGATTACTGGGGCCAACGTCCTGACTTTC.

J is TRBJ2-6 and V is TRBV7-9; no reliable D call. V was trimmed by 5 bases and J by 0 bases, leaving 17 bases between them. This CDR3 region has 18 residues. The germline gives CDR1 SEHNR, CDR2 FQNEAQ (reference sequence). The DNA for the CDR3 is TGTGCCAGCAGCCGACCCGGAGATAGGAGCTCTGGGGCCAACGTCCTGACTTTC. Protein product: CASSRPGDRSSGANVLTF.

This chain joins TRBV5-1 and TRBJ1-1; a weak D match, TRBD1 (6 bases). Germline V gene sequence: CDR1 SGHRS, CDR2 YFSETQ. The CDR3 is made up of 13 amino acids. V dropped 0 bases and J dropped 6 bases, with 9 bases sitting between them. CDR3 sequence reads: CASSLATGPEAFF. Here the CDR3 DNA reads TGCGCCAGCAGCTTGGCCACAGGGCCTGAAGCTTTCTTT.

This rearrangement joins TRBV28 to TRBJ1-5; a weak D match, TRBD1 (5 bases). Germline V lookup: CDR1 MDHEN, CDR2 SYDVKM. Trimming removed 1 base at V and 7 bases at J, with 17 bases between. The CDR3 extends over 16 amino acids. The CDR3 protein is CASSLLRMGGGQPQHF. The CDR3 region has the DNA TGTGCCAGCAGTTTATTACGTATGGGGGGAGGACAGCCCCAGCATTTT.

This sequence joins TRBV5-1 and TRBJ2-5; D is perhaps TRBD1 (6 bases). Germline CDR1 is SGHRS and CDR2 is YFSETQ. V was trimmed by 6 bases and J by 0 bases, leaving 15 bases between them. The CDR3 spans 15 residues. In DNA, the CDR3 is TGCGCCAGCACCGCTGTCGGACAGAACCAAGAGACCCAGTACTTC. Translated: CASTAVGQNQETQYF.